This TCR beta chain emerged from a study of blood T cell repertoires in COVID-19. Study as a whole: Both acute and convalescent COVID-19 samples were obtained from the United States, Italy and Spain. PBMCs, B-cell-depleted T cells, or T cells were the source of the cDNA or gDNA that made up the material.

In the original workflow: Amplification from reference gene primers served as the basis for estimated nucleated cell counts. Measured with immunoSEQ multiplex PCR; TCRdb has only the in-frame clones, and not every one. D and trimming were read from the DNA, whereas the V and J calls and clone size are those reported in that table. Here the sample spans around 210,000 clones, 80% to 90% being singletons. The germline V gene encodes CDR1 SGHRS and CDR2 YFSETQ. This CDR3 is built from 16 residues. V dropped 4 bases and J dropped 2 bases, with 15 bases sitting between them. This sequence joins TRBV5-1 and TRBJ1-4; D may be TRBD1 (5 bases). The receptor was isolated from a man between 18 and 35 years old with active or convalescent COVID-19. The sequencing sample was made of peripheral blood. CDR3 loop: CASSPGAGSTNEKLFF. For the CDR3, the DNA is TGCGCCAGCAGCCCTGGGGCCGGGTCCACTAATGAAAAACTGTTTTTT.